This paragraph reports one T cell receptor (beta chain). The antigen is not known. The assay was immunoSEQ multiplex PCR, and TCRdb's table has in-frame clones only and misses some. The sample has more than 300,000 clones; 88% are singletons. The data derive from a study of Ad26.COV2.S vaccination and SARS-CoV-2 variants. Treatment here: around 19 received Ad26.COV2.S at low or high dose, single or two shots; 5 received placebo; per-sample allocation not given. Sampling was done on day 63 after the first vaccine or placebo injection. Whole-study results and caveats: Placebo recipients showed lower spike-specific TCR breadth than vaccinees. Reports say spike-specific CD8+ and CD4+ T cell responses covered substantial breadth after vaccination.

This CDR3 has 16 residues. The V end lost 1 base, the J end lost 4 bases, and 13 bases lay between the germline ends. Germline V gene lookup returns CDR1 LGHNA and CDR2 YSLEER. V gene TRBV4-3 combines with J gene TRBJ1-4; D gene unclear. Sequencing was performed on peripheral blood, taken in a trial of Ad26.COV2.S vaccine versus placebo. This clonotype originated in a person between 18 and 65 years old who received the Ad26.COV2.S COVID-19 vaccine or a placebo. The DNA for the CDR3 is TGCGCCAGCAGCCAAGGAGGTGTAAGGCTTAATGAAAAACTGTTTTTT. Its translation is CASSQGGVRLNEKLFF.